These 27 T cell receptor beta chains originate from one sample sequenced in a study of blood T cell repertoires in COVID-19. Some clones are missing from TCRdb's copy, which holds only in-frame ones; the method was immunoSEQ multiplex PCR. The sample carries roughly 120,000 clones, about 85% recorded once. Material for sequencing was peripheral blood. The origin of the receptors is a man between 35 and 55 years old with acute or convalescent COVID-19.

On this clone: Additional DNA sequences in this sample encode the identical CDR3. The chain employs TRBV11-1 and TRBJ1-1; D is unclear. The CDR3 has 13 residues. CDR1 is SGHAT, CDR2 FQDESV, per germline (reference sequence). Trimming left V 1 base short and J 2 bases short, with 5 bases between. The CDR3 region has the DNA TGTGCCAGCAGCTTAGGACACAACACTGAAGCTTTCTTT. Amino acids: CASSLGHNTEAFF.

The chain links TRBV11-2 to TRBJ2-5, with D possibly matching TRBD1 (6 bases). The CDR3 is 17 residues long. The V and J ends lost 5 bases and 1 base respectively, with 20 bases between them. The V gene's germline CDR1 is SGHAT and CDR2 FQNNGV. The CDR3 protein is CASSLTADSFAQETQYF. The CDR3 DNA reads as TGTGCCAGCAGCCTCACTGCGGACAGTTTCGCCCAAGAGACCCAGTACTTC.

The gene calls are TRBV2 and TRBJ2-2; TRBD2 matches at 7 bases. CDR1 is SNHLY, CDR2 FYNNEI, per germline. The V segment lost 6 bases and the J segment 2 bases; nucleotides outside the gene matches: 3. This CDR3 has 14 residues. The CDR3 reads CASSRLANTGELFF. The DNA of the CDR3 is TGTGCCAGCAGCAGACTAGCTAACACCGGGGAGCTGTTTTTT.

The chain employs TRBV14 and TRBJ1-2; TRBD1 agrees at 7 bases. The CDR3 length is 15 residues. Germline V CDR1 and CDR2: SGHDN, FVKESK. V was clipped by 4 bases and J by 1 base; unmatched bases: 6. This CDR3 is CASSPIQGINYGYTF. CDR3 bases: TGTGCCAGCAGCCCGATACAGGGGATTAACTATGGCTACACCTTC.

This sequence joins TRBV6-5 and TRBJ1-2; D possibly corresponds to TRBD1 (5 bases). V lost 6 bases, J lost 1 base, and 15 bases lay in between. CDR3 length equals 15 residues. CDR1 and CDR2 (germline): MNHEY, SVGAGI. The CDR3 protein is CASRMEGLINYGYTF. The CDR3 DNA is TGTGCCAGCAGGATGGAGGGACTGATTAACTATGGCTACACCTTC.

V gene TRBV3-1 (or the pseudogene TRBV3-2) combines with J gene TRBJ2-3; D is uncertain. CDR1 and CDR2 (germline): LGHDT, YNNKEL (reference sequence). The CDR3 runs to 13 residues. V was clipped by 3 bases and J by 10 bases, with 14 bases between them. Here the CDR3 DNA reads TGTGCCAGCAGCCAGACTCCCAAGACCGCGCAGTATTTT. Translated: CASSQTPKTAQYF.

V gene TRBV2 combines with J gene TRBJ1-2; tentatively, D is TRBD1 (5 bases). Trimming took off 8 bases at V and 1 base at J, with 17 bases between the two ends. CDR1 and CDR2 from the germline V gene are SNHLY and FYNNEI. This CDR3 comprises 15 residues. The CDR3 DNA follows: TGTGCCAGCCACCTTCACGGGCAGGGTAACTATGGCTACACCTTC. Encoded protein: CASHLHGQGNYGYTF.

The V and J genes are TRBV28 and TRBJ2-5, with 12 bases matching TRBD2. Germline V gene lookup returns CDR1 MDHEN and CDR2 SYDVKM. The CDR3 has 17 amino acids. V lost 2 bases, J lost 6 bases, and 10 bases stayed unmatched. The CDR3 protein is CASSLRLAGGWLQTQYF. In DNA, the CDR3 is TGTGCCAGCAGTTTACGGCTAGCGGGGGGGTGGCTCCAGACCCAGTACTTC.

The V call is TRBV5-6, the J call TRBJ2-5, with TRBD1 matching over 7 bases. The CDR3 is made up of 15 amino acids. Per germline, CDR1 SGHDT and CDR2 YYEEEE. V gave up 4 bases and J gave up 0 bases; unmatched junction bases: 6. CDR3 sequence (DNA): TGTGCCAGCAGCGTACAGGGGTCCTACCAAGAGACCCAGTACTTC. Translating gives CASSVQGSYQETQYF. Using reference TRBV5-6 and TRBJ2-5 for the parts outside the CDR3, the full variable domain is DAGVTQSPTHLIKTRGQQVTLRCSPKSGHDTVSWYQQALGQGPQFIFQYYEEEERQRGNFPDRFSGHQFPNYSSELNVNALLLGDSALYLCASSVQGSYQETQYFGPGTRLLVL.

The V call is TRBV29-1, the J call TRBJ2-7; D not resolved. The CDR3 extends over 14 amino acids. Deletions cut 4 bases from V and 2 bases from J, with 15 bases between. Germline V CDR1 and CDR2: SQVTM, ANQGSEA. Here the CDR3 DNA reads TGCAGCGTTGGCGACTCAACGCACCCCTACGAGCAGTACTTC. This sequence encodes CSVGDSTHPYEQYF.

The rearrangement uses TRBV18 and TRBJ2-7, with a weak D call TRBD1 (6 bases). This CDR3 is 15 amino acids long. V lost 0 bases and J lost 2, with 11 bases in between. CDR1 KGHSH and CDR2 LQKENI come from the germline V gene. DNA for the CDR3: TGTGCCAGCTCACCACCGGGGACACGGACCTACGAGCAGTACTTC. It encodes CASSPPGTRTYEQYF.

The J gene is TRBJ2-3, the V gene TRBV30; D is unclear. Trimming pared 1 base from V and 2 bases from J, leaving 10 bases between. Germline assignment: CDR1 GTSNPN and CDR2 SVGIG (reference sequence). The CDR3 runs to 14 residues. DNA of the CDR3: TGTGCCTGGAGTGCAGACATTATCACAGATACGCAGTATTTT. Translating it yields CAWSADIITDTQYF.

This clone has only one observation. The chain is built from TRBV19 and TRBJ2-3; 8 bases fit TRBD1. V dropped 10 bases and J dropped 4; count of bases not matched to a gene: 13. This CDR3 contains 15 residues. The germline gives CDR1 LNHDA, CDR2 SQIVND (reference sequence). DNA of the CDR3: TGTGCCACCTCACAGGGGGTATACGGCGCAGATACGCAGTATTTT. Translated, it gives CATSQGVYGADTQYF. The full variable domain, completed using reference TRBV19 and TRBJ2-3, is DGGITQSPKYLFRKEGQNVTLSCEQNLNHDAMYWYRQDPGQGLRLIYYSQIVNDFQKGDIAEGYSVSREKKESFPLTVTSAQKNPTAFYLCATSQGVYGADTQYFGPGTRLTVL.

The chain joins TRBV4-1 to TRBJ2-7, with D possibly matching TRBD1 (6 bases). V shed 3 bases and J shed 4 bases, with 16 bases lying between them. This CDR3 spans 15 amino acids. CDR1 and CDR2 (germline): MGHRA, YSYEKL. DNA of the CDR3: TGCGCCAGCAGCCACAACGCAGGAGGACAGTACGAGCAGTACTTC. It translates to CASSHNAGGQYEQYF.

The CDR3 loop reads CASSFGRLAGGRDTQYF. The CDR3 coding sequence is TGTGCCAGCAGCTTCGGGAGACTAGCGGGAGGTCGAGATACGCAGTATTTT. This rearrangement joins TRBV7-9 to TRBJ2-3; 13 bases map to TRBD2. CDR3 size: 17 residues. The germline CDR1 and CDR2 sequences are SEHNR and FQNEAQ (reference sequence). The trim removed 3 bases at V and 5 bases at J, leaving 8 bases unmatched.

J is TRBJ2-3 and V is TRBV12-3 or TRBV12-4; possibly TRBD1 for D (6 bases). The CDR3 length is 12 residues. V lost 6 bases to trimming and J lost 11 bases, with 15 bases between them. The CDR3 nucleotides read TGTGCCAGCAGCTCCGGGCAGGGGCTGCAGTATTTT. The encoded protein is CASSSGQGLQYF.

The rearrangement uses TRBV4-3 and TRBJ1-1; 10 bases are a match to TRBD1. CDR3 length equals 15 residues. In germline, CDR1 is LGHNA, CDR2 YSLEER. V shed 1 base and J 6 bases; nucleotides not matched to a gene: 5. CDR3 sequence reads: CASSQAGQGYPEAFF. In nucleotides, the CDR3 is TGCGCCAGCAGCCAAGCGGGACAGGGGTATCCTGAAGCTTTCTTT.

This clone was counted between two and nine times. V and J are TRBV6-5 and TRBJ2-5; 12 nucleotides line up with TRBD2. Germline V CDR1 and CDR2: MNHEY, SVGAGI. CDR3 length: 16 residues. V dropped 2 bases and J dropped 5; count of bases not matched to a gene: 6. The CDR3, as DNA: TGTGCCAGCAGTTACGAACTAGCGGGGGGTTTGGAGACCCAGTACTTC. Translating it yields CASSYELAGGLETQYF.

The V and J genes are TRBV5-5 and TRBJ1-3; no clear D gene. Germline assignment: CDR1 SGHKS and CDR2 YYEKEE (reference sequence). The CDR3 consists of 14 residues. V lost 0 bases to trimming and J lost 0 bases, with 4 bases between them. The CDR3 DNA follows: TGTGCCAGCAGCTTGGGCGGCTCTGGAAACACCATATATTTT. The encoded protein is CASSLGGSGNTIYF. Drawing the rest from reference TRBV5-5 and TRBJ1-3, the complete variable domain is DAGVTQSPTHLIKTRGQQVTLRCSPISGHKSVSWYQQVLGQGPQFIFQYYEKEERGRGNFPDRFSARQFPNYSSELNVNALLLGDSALYLCASSLGGSGNTIYFGEGSWLTVV.

This clone was detected only once. The CDR3 loop is CASSSGLVNTGELFF. The DNA for the CDR3 is TGTGCCAGCAGCTCGGGACTAGTCAACACCGGGGAGCTGTTTTTT. The genes are TRBV5-4 and TRBJ2-2, with TRBD2 matching 8 bases. The germline CDR1 and CDR2 sequences are SGHNT and YYREEE (reference sequence). The CDR3 is 15 residues long. J gave up 2 bases and V 3 bases, and 3 bases lay outside the gene matches.

This chain links TRBV6-5 with TRBJ1-3; no clear D. Per the germline V gene, CDR1 is MNHEY and CDR2 is SVGAGI. The CDR3 is 12 residues long. V gave up 6 bases and J gave up 4 bases, with 7 bases separating them. CDR3 DNA: TGTGCCAGCAGCGCCAGAGGAAACACCATATATTTT. This sequence encodes CASSARGNTIYF.

The chain joins TRBV5-1 to TRBJ2-3, with 9 bases identical to TRBD2. The CDR3 length is 22 residues. Germline lookup yields CDR1 SGHRS and CDR2 YFSETQ. The V gene end was trimmed by 0 bases and the J gene end by 1 base; junction bases not matched to a gene: 21. The CDR3 is CASSLATGTLAGMPRGTDTQYF. The CDR3 bases are TGCGCCAGCAGCTTGGCTACAGGGACGCTAGCGGGAATGCCTCGGGGCACAGATACGCAGTATTTT. Combining the CDR3 with reference TRBV5-1 and TRBJ2-3 gives the whole variable domain KAGVTQTPRYLIKTRGQQVTLSCSPISGHRSVSWYQQTPGQGLQFLFEYFSETQRNKGNFPGRFSGRQFSNSRSEMNVSTLELGDSALYLCASSLATGTLAGMPRGTDTQYFGPGTRLTVL.

This rearrangement joins TRBV14 to TRBJ2-1, with 7 nucleotides matching TRBD1. This CDR3 has 17 residues. Losses at the gene ends were 1 base for V and 4 bases for J; bases not matched to a gene: 10. CDR1 and CDR2 (germline): SGHDN, FVKESK. The CDR3 DNA follows: TGTGCCAGCAGCCAAGCCGGAACAGGGGAAAGGTACAATGAGCAGTTCTTC. Residues: CASSQAGTGERYNEQFF.

This clone showed up just a few times. In nucleotides, the CDR3 is TGTGCCAGCAGTTGGACTAGCGGGAGTGCCGGGGAGCTGTTTTTT. This gives the protein CASSWTSGSAGELFF. This chain uses TRBV6-5 with TRBJ2-2, with 13 bases that match TRBD2. The germline V gene has CDR1 MNHEY and CDR2 SVGAGI. The length of the CDR3 is 15 residues. V lost 4 bases and J lost 6; bases outside the gene matches: 2.

The gene calls are TRBV5-8 and TRBJ2-4; TRBD1 matches at 7 bases. J gave up 8 bases and V 3 bases, and 5 bases lay outside the gene matches. CDR1 SGHTS and CDR2 YDEGEE come from the germline V gene. This CDR3 contains 13 residues. The CDR3: CASSSTGTHIQYF. The DNA of the CDR3 is TGTGCCAGCAGCTCGACAGGGACGCACATTCAGTACTTC.

The genes are TRBV19 and TRBJ2-1, with 8 bases that match TRBD2. CDR1 is LNHDA, CDR2 SQIVND, per germline (reference sequence). The junction had 11 bases not matched to a gene; V was cut back by 6 bases and J by 4 bases. CDR3 length equals 16 residues. The CDR3 sequence is CASRSGGGFLYNEQFF. CDR3 sequence (DNA): TGTGCCAGTAGGTCCGGCGGGGGGTTTCTTTACAATGAGCAGTTCTTC.

A remark on this clone: Mismatch with germline at one junction end may stem from a read error. This chain uses TRBV3-1 (or the pseudogene TRBV3-2) with TRBJ2-7, with TRBD1 matching 7 bases. CDR1 and CDR2 from the germline V gene are LGHDT and YNNKEL (reference sequence). The CDR3 is 11 residues long. The CDR3 protein is CASSLGGQLIF. DNA of the CDR3: TGTGCCAGCAGCCTAGGGGGCCAATTGATTTTC.